Below, 25 T cell receptor beta chains from the same sample are listed, as sequenced in a study of blood T cell repertoires in COVID-19. Generated by immunoSEQ multiplex PCR, the TCRdb table keeps only in-frame clones and is missing some. The sample has around 49,000 clones; more than 80% are singletons. The source material was peripheral blood. The receptors here all came from a human donor in a cohort sampled during active COVID-19.

The chain uses TRBV14 and TRBJ2-7; D unresolved. The germline V gene has CDR1 SGHDN and CDR2 FVKESK. The germline V and J ends were trimmed by 0 bases and 1 base, with 10 bases remaining between them. The CDR3 has 15 amino acids. The CDR3 coding sequence is TGTGCCAGCAGCCAAGAATGGGCAGTATCCTACGAGCAGTACTTC. This codes for CASSQEWAVSYEQYF.

The rearrangement joins TRBV3-1 (or the pseudogene TRBV3-2) to TRBJ1-3; TRBD1 matches 8 bases. The V segment lost 5 bases and the J segment 6 bases; nucleotides outside the gene matches: 6. The CDR3 is made up of 14 amino acids. Germline CDR1 is LGHDT and CDR2 is YNNKEL (reference sequence). CDR3 sequence (DNA): TGTGCCAGCAGCGCTCAGGGGGCCAAAAACACCATATATTTT. Translation gives CASSAQGAKNTIYF.

This clone was recorded only once. J is TRBJ2-5 and V is TRBV6-2 or TRBV6-3, with D tentatively TRBD2 (5 bases). Trimming shortened V by 3 bases and J by 5 bases, and 7 bases separated the two germline ends. CDR1 and CDR2 from the germline V gene are MNHEY and SVGEGT. The CDR3 has 12 residues. This CDR3 reads CASSYRRETQYF. The DNA for the CDR3 is TGTGCCAGCAGTTATAGGAGGGAGACCCAGTACTTC.

The chain combines TRBV3-1 (or the pseudogene TRBV3-2) with TRBJ2-1; 10 bases agree with TRBD2. The CDR3 length is 17 residues. Germline-derived CDR1 and CDR2 are LGHDT and YNNKEL (reference sequence). Losses at the gene ends were 0 bases for V and 1 base for J; bases not matched to a gene: 3. The CDR3 protein is CASSQDRLAGSYNEQFF. In DNA, the CDR3 is TGTGCCAGCAGCCAAGATCGACTAGCGGGTTCCTACAATGAGCAGTTCTTC.

The gene calls are TRBV9 and TRBJ2-2, with a tentative D call TRBD2 (6 bases). The V end lost 3 bases, the J end lost 1 base, and 13 bases lay between the germline ends. The CDR3 is made up of 16 amino acids. Germline lookup yields CDR1 SGDLS and CDR2 YYNGEE. The CDR3 DNA follows: TGTGCCAGCAGCGCGACGGGACTGAAGAACACCGGGGAGCTGTTTTTT. Its translation: CASSATGLKNTGELFF.

V gene TRBV6-4 combines with J gene TRBJ1-5; no clear D. Germline lookup yields CDR1 MRHNA and CDR2 SNTAGT. The V end lost 3 bases, the J end lost 1 base, and 16 bases lay between the germline ends. This CDR3 has 17 residues. The DNA of the CDR3 is TGTGCCAGCAGTGATCCACCATCTGAGCTCAGCAATCAGCCCCAGCATTTT. Residues: CASSDPPSELSNQPQHF.

The rearrangement uses TRBV29-1 and TRBJ1-3, with 7 bases fitting TRBD1. Germline CDR1 SQVTM, CDR2 ANQGSEA. CDR3 length equals 14 residues. V was pared by 8 bases and J by 0 bases, with 7 bases of the junction left unmatched. The CDR3 sequence is CSINRGNSGNTIYF. The CDR3 region has the DNA TGCAGCATAAACAGGGGAAACTCTGGAAACACCATATATTTT.

V and J are TRBV5-1 and TRBJ2-1, with 8 bases fitting TRBD2. From germline, CDR1 is SGHRS and CDR2 YFSETQ. The junction had 13 bases not matched to a gene; V was cut back by 4 bases and J by 7 bases. The CDR3 totals 16 residues. CDR3 DNA: TGCGCCAGCAGCACCGGAGCGGGGGCACGCCTAAATGAGCAGTTCTTC. This sequence encodes CASSTGAGARLNEQFF.

The V and J genes are TRBV7-2 and TRBJ2-7; 7 bases fit TRBD1. V lost 1 base and J lost 7; bases outside the gene matches: 10. There are 15 residues in the CDR3. Germline-derived CDR1 and CDR2 are SGHTA and FQGNSA. This chain's CDR3 is CASSLVAGGSREQYF. The CDR3 DNA reads as TGTGCCAGCAGCTTAGTCGCAGGGGGATCTAGAGAGCAGTACTTC.

V gene TRBV6-6 combines with J gene TRBJ2-7; TRBD1 matches 11 bases. The CDR3 has 14 amino acids. The germline CDR1 and CDR2 sequences are MNHNY and SVGAGI (reference sequence). Losses at the gene ends were 2 bases for V and 8 bases for J; bases not matched to a gene: 5. CDR3 bases: TGTGCCAGCAGTTACGTGCGGACAGGGGGCAAGCAGTACTTC. This gives the protein CASSYVRTGGKQYF.

V is TRBV5-1 and J is TRBJ2-5; weak D call: TRBD1 (7 bases). From germline, CDR1 is SGHRS and CDR2 YFSETQ. This CDR3 has 16 residues. V was pared by 4 bases and J by 3 bases, with 19 bases between. The DNA of the CDR3 is TGCGCCAGCAGCCTACTCGTCGGAGGGGGCGAAGAGACCCAGTACTTC. Amino acid sequence: CASSLLVGGGEETQYF.

V usage is TRBV5-1 and J usage is TRBJ1-2; tentative D call: TRBD1 (6 bases). The germline gives CDR1 SGHRS, CDR2 YFSETQ. Trimming left V 3 bases short and J 2 bases short, with 17 bases between. The CDR3 extends over 16 amino acids. CDR3 sequence: CASSSGQILGNYGYTF. CDR3 DNA sequence: TGCGCCAGCAGCTCAGGACAGATTCTTGGGAACTATGGCTACACCTTC.

The V call is TRBV6-5, the J call TRBJ2-2; TRBD2 might be the D (5 bases). Trimming shortened V by 0 bases and J by 8 bases, and 10 bases separated the two germline ends. This CDR3 is built from 14 residues. Germline V gene lookup returns CDR1 MNHEY and CDR2 SVGAGI. This CDR3 is CASSYSITRGELFF. In nucleotides, the CDR3 is TGTGCCAGCAGTTACTCGATAACTAGAGGGGAGCTGTTTTTT.

This clone has a handful of counts. J is TRBJ1-5 and V is TRBV19; a weak D match, TRBD1 (6 bases). Germline values: CDR1 LNHDA, CDR2 SQIVND (reference sequence). The CDR3 has 14 residues. V was shortened by 8 bases and J by 0 bases, with 11 bases between the two germline ends. The CDR3 DNA reads TGTGCCAGTTCGGACAGTCATAGCAATCAGCCCCAGCATTTT. Protein product: CASSDSHSNQPQHF.

This clone was seen only a few times. The chain couples TRBV19 to TRBJ1-5, with D possibly TRBD1 on 5 matching bases. V was pared by 2 bases and J by 7 bases, with 15 bases between. This CDR3 is 15 amino acids long. Germline values: CDR1 LNHDA, CDR2 SQIVND (reference sequence). The CDR3 region has the DNA TGTGCCAGTAGTATATGGGGCGCATACAAGCAGCCCCAGCATTTT. Translating it yields CASSIWGAYKQPQHF. Full variable domain (missing parts from reference TRBV19 and TRBJ1-5): DGGITQSPKYLFRKEGQNVTLSCEQNLNHDAMYWYRQDPGQGLRLIYYSQIVNDFQKGDIAEGYSVSREKKESFPLTVTSAQKNPTAFYLCASSIWGAYKQPQHFGDGTRLSIL.

This sequence joins TRBV7-3 and TRBJ2-1; 7 bases are shared with TRBD2. The germline gives CDR1 SGHTA, CDR2 FQGTGA. Trimming removed 3 bases from V and 8 bases from J; junction bases left unmatched: 13. This CDR3 is built from 16 residues. The CDR3 DNA follows: TGTGCCAGCAGCTTGCAGGGACTAAAGGCCGAGGATGAGCAGTTCTTC. Its translation is CASSLQGLKAEDEQFF.

The J gene is TRBJ2-7, the V gene TRBV4-3; D possibly corresponds to TRBD2 (7 bases). Germline loops: CDR1 LGHNA, CDR2 YSLEER. The CDR3 is 15 amino acids. V dropped 1 base and J dropped 6 bases, with 16 bases sitting between them. The CDR3 sequence: CASSQGDGGPVEQYF. DNA for the CDR3: TGCGCCAGCAGCCAAGGGGACGGGGGGCCGGTCGAGCAGTACTTC.

This chain links TRBV3-1 (or the pseudogene TRBV3-2) with TRBJ2-1, with 8 bases lining up with TRBD2. CDR1 LGHDT and CDR2 YNNKEL come from the germline V gene (reference sequence). After removal of 5 bases from V and 9 bases from J, the junction contained 15 bases not matched to a gene. The CDR3 extends over 16 amino acids. CDR3 loop: CASSARGAGASGEQFF. In DNA, the CDR3 is TGTGCCAGCAGCGCAAGGGGAGCGGGAGCCTCCGGTGAGCAGTTCTTC.

The genes are TRBV18 and TRBJ2-3, with 8 bases lining up with TRBD2. This CDR3 has 16 amino acids. In germline, CDR1 is KGHSH, CDR2 LQKENI. Germline trimming cut 5 bases from V and 1 base from J; bases unmatched to any gene: 8. The CDR3: CASSGRISGGTDTQYF. CDR3 sequence (DNA): TGTGCCAGCTCAGGCCGAATTAGCGGGGGCACAGATACGCAGTATTTT.

This chain links TRBV19 with TRBJ1-5; TRBD1 matches 11 bases. Germline loops: CDR1 LNHDA, CDR2 SQIVND (reference sequence). This CDR3 spans 16 amino acids. The V and J ends lost 4 bases and 5 bases, in that order; junction bases with no gene match: 7. In DNA form, the CDR3 reads TGTGCCAGTAGTAAGGGACAGGGGGTAATGTATCAGCCCCAGCATTTT. This sequence encodes CASSKGQGVMYQPQHF.

This chain connects TRBV5-4 to TRBJ2-1; 10 positions match TRBD2. Germline trimming cut 2 bases from V and 6 bases from J; bases unmatched to any gene: 5. The germline gives CDR1 SGHNT, CDR2 YYREEE (reference sequence). The CDR3 extends over 15 amino acids. The CDR3 DNA follows: TGTGCCAGCAGCTTACAGCGGGGGGGTCCCAATGAGCAGTTCTTC. It yields the protein CASSLQRGGPNEQFF.

This chain joins TRBV27 and TRBJ2-3; D is possibly TRBD2 (6 bases). The ends were cut back, 6 bases at V and 0 bases at J, with 16 bases in the middle. This CDR3 has 16 residues. The germline V gene has CDR1 MNHEY and CDR2 SMNVEV (reference sequence). The CDR3 nucleotides read TGTGCCAGCAGGGGTCTGGGGGGAGCTAGCACAGATACGCAGTATTTT. Protein: CASRGLGGASTDTQYF.

The chain links TRBV6-5 to TRBJ1-6; D possibly corresponds to TRBD1 (5 bases). This CDR3 has 15 amino acids. The germline CDR1 and CDR2 sequences are MNHEY and SVGAGI. Trimming pared 0 bases from V and 9 bases from J, leaving 12 bases between. CDR3 region: CASSYSTGVRSPLHF. The CDR3 bases are TGTGCCAGCAGTTACTCGACGGGGGTACGTTCACCCCTCCACTTT.

This clone has only a few counts. The chain links TRBV5-4 to TRBJ2-5; 11 bases line up with TRBD1. Germline values: CDR1 SGHNT, CDR2 YYREEE (reference sequence). The CDR3 is 15 residues long. Trimming at V came to 4 bases and at J to 5 bases, leaving 7 bases not matched to a gene. CDR3 bases: TGTGCCAGCAGCGCGGACAGGGGGCTTTTCGAGACCCAGTACTTC. Amino acid sequence: CASSADRGLFETQYF.

The chain recombines TRBV7-8 with TRBJ2-2; 7 nucleotides line up with TRBD2. J was trimmed by 6 bases and V by 0 bases; bases with no gene match: 13. Germline CDR1 is SGHVS and CDR2 is FQNEAQ. CDR3 length equals 18 residues. CDR3 in DNA: TGTGCCAGCAGCTTAGCGAGCGTTGGGGGAGGGGTTTCCGGGGAGCTGTTTTTT. Its translation: CASSLASVGGGVSGELFF.